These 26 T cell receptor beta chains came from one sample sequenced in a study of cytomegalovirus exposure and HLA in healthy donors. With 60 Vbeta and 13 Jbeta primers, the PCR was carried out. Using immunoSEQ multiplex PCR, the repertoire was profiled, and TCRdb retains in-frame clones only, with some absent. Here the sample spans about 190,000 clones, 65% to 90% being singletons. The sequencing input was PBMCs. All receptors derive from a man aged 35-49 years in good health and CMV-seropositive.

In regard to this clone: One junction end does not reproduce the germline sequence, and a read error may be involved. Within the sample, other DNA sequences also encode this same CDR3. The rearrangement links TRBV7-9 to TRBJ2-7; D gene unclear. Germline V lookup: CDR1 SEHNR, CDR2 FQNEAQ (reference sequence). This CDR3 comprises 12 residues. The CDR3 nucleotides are TGTTCCAGCAGCTTAGGGCCGAACGAGCAGTACTTC. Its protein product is CSSSLGPNEQYF. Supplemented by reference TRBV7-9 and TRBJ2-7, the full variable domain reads DTGVSQNPRHKITKRGQNVTFRCDPISEHNRLYWYRQTLGQGPEFLTYFQNEAQLEKSRLLSDRFSAERPKGSFSTLEIQRTEQGDSAMYLCSSSLGPNEQYFGPGTRLTVT.

CDR3 nucleotide sequence: TGTGCCAGCAGCGCCGGGCCGGGGGACAGCCCCACTGGGGCCAACGTCCTGACTTTC. Residues: CASSAGPGDSPTGANVLTF. The chain uses TRBV5-8 and TRBJ2-6; tentative D call: TRBD1 (7 bases). This CDR3 is built from 19 residues. Germline V lookup: CDR1 SGHTS, CDR2 YDEGEE. V shed 4 bases and J shed 2 bases, with 22 bases lying between them.

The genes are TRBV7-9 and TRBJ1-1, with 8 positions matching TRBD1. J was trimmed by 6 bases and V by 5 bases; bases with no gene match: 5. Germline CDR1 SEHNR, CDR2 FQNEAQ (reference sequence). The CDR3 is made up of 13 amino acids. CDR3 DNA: TGTGCCAGCAGCCCTACAGGGGGTCCTGAAGCTTTCTTT. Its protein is CASSPTGGPEAFF.

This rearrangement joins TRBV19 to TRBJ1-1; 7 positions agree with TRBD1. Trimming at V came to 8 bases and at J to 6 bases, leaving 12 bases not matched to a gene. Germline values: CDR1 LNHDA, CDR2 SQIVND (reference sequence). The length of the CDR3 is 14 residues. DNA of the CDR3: TGTGCCAGTTTTACAGGGGTAGGGGTTCCTGAAGCTTTCTTT. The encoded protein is CASFTGVGVPEAFF.

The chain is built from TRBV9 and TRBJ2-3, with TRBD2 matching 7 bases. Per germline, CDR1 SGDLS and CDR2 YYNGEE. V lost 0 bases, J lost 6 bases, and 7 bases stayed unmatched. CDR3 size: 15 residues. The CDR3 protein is CASSVEAGEIDTQYF. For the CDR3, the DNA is TGTGCCAGCAGCGTAGAGGCGGGGGAGATTGATACGCAGTATTTT. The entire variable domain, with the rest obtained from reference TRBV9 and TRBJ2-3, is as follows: DSGVTQTPKHLITATGQRVTLRCSPRSGDLSVYWYQQSLDQGLQFLIQYYNGEERAKGNILERFSAQQFPDLHSELNLSSLELGDSALYFCASSVEAGEIDTQYFGPGTRLTVL.

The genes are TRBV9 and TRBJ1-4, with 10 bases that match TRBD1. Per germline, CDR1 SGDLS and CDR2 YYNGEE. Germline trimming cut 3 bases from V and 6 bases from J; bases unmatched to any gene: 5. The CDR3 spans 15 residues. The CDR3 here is CASSGQGARDEKLFF. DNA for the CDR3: TGTGCCAGCAGCGGACAGGGGGCGCGAGATGAAAAACTGTTTTTT.

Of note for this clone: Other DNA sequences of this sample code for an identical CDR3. The CDR3 spells CASSPDRGSYEQYF. DNA for the CDR3: TGTGCCAGCTCACCCGACAGGGGTTCCTACGAGCAGTACTTC. The V call is TRBV18, the J call TRBJ2-7; 8 bases line up with TRBD1. Per germline, CDR1 KGHSH and CDR2 LQKENI. Losses at the gene ends were 3 bases for V and 1 base for J; bases not matched to a gene: 2. This CDR3 spans 14 amino acids.

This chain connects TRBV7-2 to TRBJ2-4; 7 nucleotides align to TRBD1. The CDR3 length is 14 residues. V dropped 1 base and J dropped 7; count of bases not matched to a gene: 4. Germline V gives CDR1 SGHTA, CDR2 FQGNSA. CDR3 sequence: CASSLVTRGNIQYF. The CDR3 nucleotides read TGTGCCAGCAGCTTAGTTACCAGGGGGAACATTCAGTACTTC.

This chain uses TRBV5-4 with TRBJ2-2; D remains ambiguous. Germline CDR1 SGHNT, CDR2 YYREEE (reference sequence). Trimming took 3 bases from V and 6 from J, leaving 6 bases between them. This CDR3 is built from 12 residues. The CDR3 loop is CASSSPAGELFF. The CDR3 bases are TGTGCCAGCAGCTCCCCCGCCGGGGAGCTGTTTTTT. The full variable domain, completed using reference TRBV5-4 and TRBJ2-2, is ETGVTQSPTHLIKTRGQQVTLRCSSQSGHNTVSWYQQALGQGPQFIFQYYREEENGRGNFPPRFSGLQFPNYSSELNVNALELDDSALYLCASSSPAGELFFGEGSRLTVL.

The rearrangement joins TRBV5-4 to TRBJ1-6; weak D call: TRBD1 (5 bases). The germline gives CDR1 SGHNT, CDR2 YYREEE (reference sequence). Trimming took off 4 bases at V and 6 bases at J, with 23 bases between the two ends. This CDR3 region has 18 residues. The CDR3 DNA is TGTGCCAGCAGCCCGGTGGAAGGAAGGGGAAATTTTAATTCACCCCTCCACTTT. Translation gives CASSPVEGRGNFNSPLHF.

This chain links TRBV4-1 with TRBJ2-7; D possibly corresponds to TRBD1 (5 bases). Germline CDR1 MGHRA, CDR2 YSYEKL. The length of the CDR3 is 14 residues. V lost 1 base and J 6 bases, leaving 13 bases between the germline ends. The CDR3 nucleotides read TGCGCCAGCAGCCAAGTAGTAAGGGGCAGCGAGCAGTACTTC. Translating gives CASSQVVRGSEQYF.

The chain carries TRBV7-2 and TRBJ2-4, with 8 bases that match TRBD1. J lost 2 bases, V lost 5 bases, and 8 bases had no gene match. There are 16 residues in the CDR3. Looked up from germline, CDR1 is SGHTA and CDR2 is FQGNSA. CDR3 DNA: TGTGCCAGCAGCCCTAGGACAGGGTTGACCAAAAACATTCAGTACTTC. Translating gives CASSPRTGLTKNIQYF.

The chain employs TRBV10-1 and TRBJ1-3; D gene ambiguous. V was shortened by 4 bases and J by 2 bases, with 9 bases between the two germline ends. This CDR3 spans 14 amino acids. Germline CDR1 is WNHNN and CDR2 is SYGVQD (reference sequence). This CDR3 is CASSGPGAGNTIYF. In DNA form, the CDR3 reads TGCGCCAGCAGTGGTCCGGGAGCTGGAAACACCATATATTTT.

The CDR3, as DNA: TGTGCCAGCAGCTATGCCGGGACAGAGAACACTGAAGCTTTCTTT. Protein: CASSYAGTENTEAFF. The chain joins TRBV7-2 to TRBJ1-1; TRBD1 matches 7 bases. Germline assignment: CDR1 SGHTA and CDR2 FQGNSA. The CDR3 loop spans 15 amino acids. The V segment lost 4 bases and the J segment 1 base; nucleotides outside the gene matches: 6.

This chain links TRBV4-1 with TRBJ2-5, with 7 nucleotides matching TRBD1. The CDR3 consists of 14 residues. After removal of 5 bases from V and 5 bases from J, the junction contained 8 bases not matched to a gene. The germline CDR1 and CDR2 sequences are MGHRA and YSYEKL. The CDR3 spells CASSYDRVVETQYF. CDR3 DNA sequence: TGCGCCAGCAGCTACGACAGGGTTGTGGAGACCCAGTACTTC.

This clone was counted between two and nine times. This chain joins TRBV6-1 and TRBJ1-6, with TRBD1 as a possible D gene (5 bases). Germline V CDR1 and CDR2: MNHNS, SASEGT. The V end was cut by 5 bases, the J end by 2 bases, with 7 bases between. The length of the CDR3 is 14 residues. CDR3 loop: CASSSGPYNSPLHF. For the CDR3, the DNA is TGTGCCAGCAGTTCAGGGCCCTATAATTCACCCCTCCACTTT.

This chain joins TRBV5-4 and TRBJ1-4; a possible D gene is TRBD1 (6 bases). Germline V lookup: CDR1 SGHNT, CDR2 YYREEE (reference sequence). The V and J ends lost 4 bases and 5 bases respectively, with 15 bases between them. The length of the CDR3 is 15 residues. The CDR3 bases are TGTGCCAGCAGCGCCGGACAGATTAGGAATGAAAAACTGTTTTTT. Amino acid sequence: CASSAGQIRNEKLFF.

The CDR3 is CASSLTRLGQGSPLHF. Written as DNA, the CDR3 is TGTGCCAGCAGCTTAACGCGTTTGGGGCAGGGTTCACCCCTCCACTTT. The genes are TRBV7-3 and TRBJ1-6; possible D gene TRBD1, 5 bases. The CDR3 is 16 amino acids. V was cut by 0 bases and J by 9 bases, with 15 bases left in between. The germline V gene encodes CDR1 SGHTA and CDR2 FQGTGA.

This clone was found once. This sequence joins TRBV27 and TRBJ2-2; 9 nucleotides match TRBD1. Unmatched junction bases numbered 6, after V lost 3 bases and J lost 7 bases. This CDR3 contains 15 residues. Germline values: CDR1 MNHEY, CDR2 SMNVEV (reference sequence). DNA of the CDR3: TGTGCCAGCAGTTTCGAGGGACAGGGTGACGGGGAGCTGTTTTTT. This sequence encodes CASSFEGQGDGELFF.

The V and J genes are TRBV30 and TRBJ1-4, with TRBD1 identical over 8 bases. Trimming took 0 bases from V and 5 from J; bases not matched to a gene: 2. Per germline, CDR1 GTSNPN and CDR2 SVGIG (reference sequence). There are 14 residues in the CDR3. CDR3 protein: CAWSVGDRNEKLFF. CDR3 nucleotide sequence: TGTGCCTGGAGTGTTGGGGACAGGAATGAAAAACTGTTTTTT.

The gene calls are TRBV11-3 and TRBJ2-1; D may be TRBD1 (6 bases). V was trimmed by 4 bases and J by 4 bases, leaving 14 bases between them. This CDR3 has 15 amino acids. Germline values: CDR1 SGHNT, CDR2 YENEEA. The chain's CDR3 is CASSSGAREYNEQFF. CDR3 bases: TGTGCCAGCAGCTCAGGGGCAAGGGAATACAATGAGCAGTTCTTC. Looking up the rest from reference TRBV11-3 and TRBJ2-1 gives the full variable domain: EAGVVQSPRYKIIEKKQPVAFWCNPISGHNTLYWYLQNLGQGPELLIRYENEEAVDDSQLPKDRFSAERLKGVDSTLKIQPAELGDSAVYLCASSSGAREYNEQFFGPGTRLTVL.

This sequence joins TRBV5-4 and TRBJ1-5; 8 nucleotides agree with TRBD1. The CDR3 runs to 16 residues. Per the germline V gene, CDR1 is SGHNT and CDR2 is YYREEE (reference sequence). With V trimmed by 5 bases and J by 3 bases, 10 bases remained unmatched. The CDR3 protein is CASSYQGAGDNQPQHF. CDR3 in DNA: TGTGCCAGCAGTTATCAGGGGGCAGGGGACAATCAGCCCCAGCATTTT.

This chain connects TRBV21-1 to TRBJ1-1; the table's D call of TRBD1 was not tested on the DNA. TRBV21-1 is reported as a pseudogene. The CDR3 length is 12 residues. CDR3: CASSKGDRGPFF. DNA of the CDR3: TGTGCCAGCAGCAAAGGGGACAGGGGGCCTTTCTTT.

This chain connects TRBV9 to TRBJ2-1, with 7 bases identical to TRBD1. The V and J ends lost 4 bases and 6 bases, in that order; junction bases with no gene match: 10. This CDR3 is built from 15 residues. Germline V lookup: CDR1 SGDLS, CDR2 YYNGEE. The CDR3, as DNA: TGTGCCAGCAGCACCCAAGGGGGCAGGGGCAATGAGCAGTTCTTC. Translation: CASSTQGGRGNEQFF.

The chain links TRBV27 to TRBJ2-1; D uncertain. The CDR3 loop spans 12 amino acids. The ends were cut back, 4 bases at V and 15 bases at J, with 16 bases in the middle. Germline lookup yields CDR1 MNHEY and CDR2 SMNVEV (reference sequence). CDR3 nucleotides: TGTGCCAGCAGTTCTAGAGGCTCCCTTCCGTTCTTC. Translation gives CASSSRGSLPFF.

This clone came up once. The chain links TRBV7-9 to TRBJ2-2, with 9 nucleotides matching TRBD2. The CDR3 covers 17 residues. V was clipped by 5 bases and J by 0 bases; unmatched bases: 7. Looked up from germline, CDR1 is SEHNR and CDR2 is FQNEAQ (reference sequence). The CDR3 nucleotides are TGTGCCAGCAGCCCGGCTAGCGGGGTTTCGAACACCGGGGAGCTGTTTTTT. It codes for CASSPASGVSNTGELFF.